This T cell receptor (beta chain) comes out of a study of blood T cell repertoires in COVID-19. Study at large: Sites across the United States, Italy and Spain contributed samples from acute and convalescent COVID-19. The analysed material was cDNA or gDNA that came from T cells, B-cell-depleted T cells, or PBMCs.

Germline values: CDR1 SNHLY, CDR2 FYNNEI. With V trimmed by 6 bases and J by 5 bases, 5 bases remained unmatched. CDR3 length equals 13 residues. Per the original methods: Reference gene primer amplification gave nucleated cell count estimates. The data were produced by immunoSEQ multiplex PCR, yet TCRdb's version contains in-frame clones alone and is incomplete. The V and J calls and the clone size are those of that table, but D and trimming were determined from the DNA. This table holds about 23,000 clones, around 83% found once. The sequencing input was peripheral blood. This receptor was identified in a man in his 70s with acute or convalescent COVID-19. The chain uses TRBV2 and TRBJ1-1; TRBD1 matches at 8 bases. CDR3 in amino acids: CASRRTGNTEAFF. CDR3 nucleotides: TGTGCCAGCAGAAGGACAGGGAATACTGAAGCTTTCTTT.